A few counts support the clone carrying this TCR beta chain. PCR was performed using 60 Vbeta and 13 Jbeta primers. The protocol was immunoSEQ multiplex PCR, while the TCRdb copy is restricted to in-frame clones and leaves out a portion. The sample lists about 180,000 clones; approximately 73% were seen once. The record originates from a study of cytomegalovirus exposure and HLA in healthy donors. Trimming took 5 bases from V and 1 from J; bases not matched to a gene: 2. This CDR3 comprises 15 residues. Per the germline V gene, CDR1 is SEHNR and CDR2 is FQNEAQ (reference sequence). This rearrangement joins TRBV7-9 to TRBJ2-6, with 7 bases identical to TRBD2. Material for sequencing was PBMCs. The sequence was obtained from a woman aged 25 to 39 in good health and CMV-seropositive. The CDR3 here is CASSPGGSGANVLTF. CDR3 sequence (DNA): TGTGCCAGCAGCCCCGGGGGGTCTGGGGCCAACGTCCTGACTTTC.